A single sample gave rise to the 11 T cell receptor beta chains below, sequenced in a study of Graves' ophthalmopathy and Graves' hyperthyroidism. The sequenced template was RNA, covering the TCR beta CDR3 region. An initial RT-PCR round employing HTBI primers preceded a second-round multiplex PCR. TCRdb fed the multiplex PCR reads into MiXCR, producing one record per CDR3 protein. The sample yields over 15,000 distinct CDR3 sequences, more than 45% seen once. The sample consisted of peripheral blood. These receptors were collected from a woman aged 40 to 55 with stable Graves' hyperthyroidism.

The genes are TRBV7-2 and TRBJ2-1; 7 bases align to TRBD1. Germline values: CDR1 SGHTA, CDR2 FQGNSA. Unmatched junction bases numbered 4, after V lost 5 bases and J lost 12 bases. The length of the CDR3 is 11 residues. The CDR3 DNA sequence: TGTGCCAGCAGCCAGCGACAGGGGCAGTTCTTC. Amino acids: CASSQRQGQFF.

This clonotype was counted only a few times. The genes are TRBV6-4 and TRBJ1-6; D ambiguous. This CDR3 contains 14 residues. The V and J ends lost 2 bases and 7 bases respectively, with 9 bases between them. Germline CDR1 reads MRHNA; CDR2 reads SNTAGT. CDR3 amino acids: CASSDGLENSPLHF. CDR3 nucleotide sequence: TGTGCCAGCAGTGACGGGCTGGAAAATTCACCCCTCCACTTT.

CDR3 DNA: TGTGCCAGCAGCTTTTTCGGGGGAACCTCACCCCTCCACTTT. It encodes CASSFFGGTSPLHF. The J gene is TRBJ1-6, the V gene TRBV7-3, with TRBD1 as a possible D gene (5 bases). Germline lookup yields CDR1 SGHTA and CDR2 FQGTGA. The CDR3 loop spans 14 amino acids. Deletions cut 3 bases from V and 10 bases from J, with 13 bases between.

This clonotype is medium-sized. The gene calls are TRBV19 and TRBJ2-5, with D unresolved. The CDR3 runs 14 residues. Germline lookup yields CDR1 LNHDA and CDR2 SQIVND (reference sequence). The V and J ends lost 1 base and 4 bases respectively, with 10 bases between them. CDR3 sequence reads: CASSIGLIAETQYF. DNA of the CDR3: TGTGCCAGTAGTATAGGACTGATCGCAGAGACCCAGTACTTC.

The chain uses TRBV5-6 and TRBJ1-2, with D unclear. CDR1 SGHDT and CDR2 YYEEEE come from the germline V gene. V lost 3 bases to trimming and J lost 4 bases, with 10 bases between them. This CDR3 comprises 13 residues. The DNA of the CDR3 is TGTGCCAGCAGCTGGTGGGGATCCTATGGCTACACCTTC. Translated, it gives CASSWWGSYGYTF.

Comment on this clonotype: At one boundary the junction diverges from the germline segment, which might be a read error. This chain's CDR3 is CASSSGPGGELFF. DNA of the CDR3: TGTGCCAGTAGCTCCGGGCCCGGAGGGGAGCTGTTTTTT. The chain links TRBV7-3 to TRBJ2-2; D gene unclear. Germline V gene data show CDR1 as SGHTA and CDR2 as FQGTGA. The CDR3 sequence is 13 residues long.

This clonotype was detected a few times. The gene calls are TRBV4-3 and TRBJ2-7; a possible D gene is TRBD1 (5 bases). CDR3 length: 13 amino acids. Germline-derived CDR1 and CDR2 are LGHNA and YSLEER. V lost 8 bases, J lost 7 bases, and 18 bases lay in between. CDR3 DNA: TGCGCCAGCTCTGGGGCCTCCCTAGGGGAGCAGTACTTC. Protein sequence: CASSGASLGEQYF.

The chain uses TRBV20-1 and TRBJ2-5, with D uncertain. CDR3 length equals 13 residues. Trimming took 0 bases from V and 4 from J, leaving 9 bases between them. Germline V gene lookup returns CDR1 DFQATT and CDR2 SNEGSKA (reference sequence). CDR3 region: CSAREPVLETQYF. The CDR3 coding sequence is TGCAGTGCTAGAGAACCCGTACTAGAGACCCAGTACTTC.

The chain joins TRBV24-1 to TRBJ2-3; 7 nucleotides match TRBD1. The ends lost 9 bases at V and 0 bases at J; junction bases unmatched: 2. The CDR3 contains 13 residues. Germline-derived CDR1 and CDR2 are KGHDR and SFDVKD. CDR3 sequence reads: CATQDRSTDTQYF. CDR3 DNA sequence: TGTGCCACCCAGGACAGGAGCACAGATACGCAGTATTTT.

This clonotype has just a few counts. The chain has TRBV3-1 and TRBJ1-2; D is unclear. V was clipped by 9 bases and J by 4 bases, with 18 bases between them. This CDR3 spans 14 amino acids. Germline values: CDR1 LGHDT, CDR2 YNNKEL (reference sequence). The CDR3 nucleotides are TGTGCCAGTGGAGAAGAAGGACCGCGCTATGGCTACACCTTC. It yields the protein CASGEEGPRYGYTF.

This clonotype was detected ten times or more. V gene TRBV20-1 combines with J gene TRBJ2-5; the match to TRBD2 covers 10 bases. The CDR3 totals 15 residues. Germline CDR1 and CDR2: DFQATT and SNEGSKA (reference sequence). V gave up 0 bases and J gave up 5 bases; unmatched junction bases: 6. CDR3: CSARDLTSGMETQYF. The CDR3 DNA sequence: TGCAGTGCTAGAGATTTAACTAGCGGGATGGAGACCCAGTACTTC.